This section outlines one T cell receptor (beta chain) sequence together with its context. Its antigen is as yet unknown. These data come from a study of cytomegalovirus exposure and HLA in healthy donors. Study observations and caveats: Indistinguishability led to the exclusion of some V segments, TRBV6-2 and TRBV6-3 included. The records held CMV serostatus as the only immune exposure information. TCR sequences were mostly rare, though some public TCRs occurred in many donors.

The PCR contained 60 Vbeta and 13 Jbeta primers. Sequencing used immunoSEQ multiplex PCR; TCRdb keeps in-frame clones, though not all of them. The sample consists of some 150,000 clones, 80% of them appearing once. CDR3 length: 15 amino acids. V was trimmed by 0 bases and J by 2 bases, leaving 12 bases between them. Germline lookup yields CDR1 SGDLS and CDR2 YYNGEE. This sequence was found in a man aged 50-59 years in good health and CMV-seronegative. The rearrangement links TRBV9 to TRBJ2-7, with a weak D call TRBD2 (5 bases). The specimen was PBMCs. The DNA for the CDR3 is TGTGCCAGCAGCGTAGGATCGACTACCGCCTACGAGCAGTACTTC. It translates to CASSVGSTTAYEQYF.